This T cell receptor beta chain was observed in a study of neurological immune-mediated disorders. Every sequencing run returned over 190 million TCR-beta sequences, which were derived from 15-18 subjects. Each CDR3 protein is one row after TCRdb ran MiXCR on the 5' RACE reads. The data contain some 55,000 distinct CDR3 sequences, roughly 8.4% of them singletons. J was trimmed by 5 bases and V by 4 bases; bases with no gene match: 10. The CDR3 contains 16 residues. CDR1 is PRHDT, CDR2 FYEKMQ, per germline (reference sequence). Time point: longitudinal time-point 3. With respect to this clonotype: This may be a read error, as it is one base from a much larger clone.

Sample: PBMCs. The sequence was collected from a woman aged 40 to 50 in good health. The V gene is TRBV13, the J gene TRBJ2-3; 9 bases align to TRBD2. CDR3 loop: CASSCRLAVEGDTQYF. The CDR3, as DNA: TGTGCCAGCAGCTGCAGACTAGCGGTAGAGGGAGATACGCAGTATTTT.